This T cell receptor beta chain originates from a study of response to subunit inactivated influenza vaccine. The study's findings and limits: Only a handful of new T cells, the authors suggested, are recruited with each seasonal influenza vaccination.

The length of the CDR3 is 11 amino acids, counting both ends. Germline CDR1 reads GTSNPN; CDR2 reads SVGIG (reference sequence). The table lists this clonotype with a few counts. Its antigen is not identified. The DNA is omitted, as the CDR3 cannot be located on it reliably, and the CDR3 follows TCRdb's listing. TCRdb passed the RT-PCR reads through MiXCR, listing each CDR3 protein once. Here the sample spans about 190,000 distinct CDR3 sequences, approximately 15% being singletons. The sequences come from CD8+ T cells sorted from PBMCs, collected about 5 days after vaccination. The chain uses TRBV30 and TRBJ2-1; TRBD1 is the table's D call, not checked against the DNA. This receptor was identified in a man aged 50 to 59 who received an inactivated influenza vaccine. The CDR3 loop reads CAWSVGTGTFF.